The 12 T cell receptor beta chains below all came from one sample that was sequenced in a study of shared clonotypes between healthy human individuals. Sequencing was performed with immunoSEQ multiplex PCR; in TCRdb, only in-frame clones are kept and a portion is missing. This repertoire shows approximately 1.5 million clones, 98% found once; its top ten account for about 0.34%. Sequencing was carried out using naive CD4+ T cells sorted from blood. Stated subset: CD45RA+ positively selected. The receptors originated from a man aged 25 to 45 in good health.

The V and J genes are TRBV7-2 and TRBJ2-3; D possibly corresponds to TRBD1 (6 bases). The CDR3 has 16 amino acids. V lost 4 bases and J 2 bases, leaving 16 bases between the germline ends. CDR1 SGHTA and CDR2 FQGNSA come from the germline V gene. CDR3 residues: CASSSIGQKVTDTQYF. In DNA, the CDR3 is TGTGCCAGCAGCTCAATAGGACAGAAAGTCACAGATACGCAGTATTTT.

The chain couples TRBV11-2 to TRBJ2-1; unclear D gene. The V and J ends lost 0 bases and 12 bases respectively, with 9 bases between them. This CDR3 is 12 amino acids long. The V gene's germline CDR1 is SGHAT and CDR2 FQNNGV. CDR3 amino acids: CASSLDLLVQFF. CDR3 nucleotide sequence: TGTGCCAGCAGCTTAGATCTGCTAGTGCAGTTCTTC.

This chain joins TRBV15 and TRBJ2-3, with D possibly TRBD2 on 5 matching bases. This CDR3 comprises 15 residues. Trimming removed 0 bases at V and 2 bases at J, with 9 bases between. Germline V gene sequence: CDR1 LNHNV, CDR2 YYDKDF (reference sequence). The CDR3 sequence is CATSRDPGFTDTQYF. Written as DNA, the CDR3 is TGTGCCACCAGCAGAGATCCGGGGTTCACAGATACGCAGTATTTT.

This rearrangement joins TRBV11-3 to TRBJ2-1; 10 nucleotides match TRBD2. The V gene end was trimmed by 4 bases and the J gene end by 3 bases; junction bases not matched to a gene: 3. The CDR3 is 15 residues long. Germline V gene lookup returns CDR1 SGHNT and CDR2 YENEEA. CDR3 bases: TGTGCCAGCAGCTCCGGGACTAGCGTCTACAATGAGCAGTTCTTC. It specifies CASSSGTSVYNEQFF.

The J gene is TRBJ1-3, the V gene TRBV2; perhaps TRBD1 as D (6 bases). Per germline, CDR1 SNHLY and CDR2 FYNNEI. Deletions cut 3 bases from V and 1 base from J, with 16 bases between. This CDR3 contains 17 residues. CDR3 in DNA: TGTGCCAGCAGTGACCCGACAGGAATAGGGTCTGGAAACACCATATATTTT. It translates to CASSDPTGIGSGNTIYF. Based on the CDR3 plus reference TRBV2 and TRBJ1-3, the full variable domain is EPEVTQTPSHQVTQMGQEVILRCVPISNHLYFYWYRQILGQKVEFLVSFYNNEISEKSEIFDDQFSVERPDGSNFTLKIRSTKLEDSAMYFCASSDPTGIGSGNTIYFGEGSWLTVV.

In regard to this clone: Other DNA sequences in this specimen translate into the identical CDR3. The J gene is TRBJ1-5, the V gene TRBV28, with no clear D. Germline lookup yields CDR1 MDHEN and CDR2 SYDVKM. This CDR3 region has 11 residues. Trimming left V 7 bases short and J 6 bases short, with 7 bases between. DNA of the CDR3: TGTGCCAGCACCCGAGGTCAGCCCCAGCATTTT. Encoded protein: CASTRGQPQHF.

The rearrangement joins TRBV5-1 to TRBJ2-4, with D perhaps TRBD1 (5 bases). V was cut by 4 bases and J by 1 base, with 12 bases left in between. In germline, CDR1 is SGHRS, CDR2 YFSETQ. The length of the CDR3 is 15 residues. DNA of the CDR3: TGCGCCAGCAGCCCCATGTCAGGGGCCAAAAACATTCAGTACTTC. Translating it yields CASSPMSGAKNIQYF.

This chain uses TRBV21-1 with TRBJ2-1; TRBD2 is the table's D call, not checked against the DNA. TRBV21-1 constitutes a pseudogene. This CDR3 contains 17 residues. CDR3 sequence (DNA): TGTGCCAGCAGCCCCCCTAGCGGGAGGATCGCCTACAATGAGCAGTTCTTC. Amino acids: CASSPPSGRIAYNEQFF.

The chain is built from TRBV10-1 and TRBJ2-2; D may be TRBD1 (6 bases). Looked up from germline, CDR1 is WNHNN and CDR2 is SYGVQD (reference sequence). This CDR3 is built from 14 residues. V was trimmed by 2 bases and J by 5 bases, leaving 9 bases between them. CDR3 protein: CASSEQGRTGELFF. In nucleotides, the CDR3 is TGCGCCAGCAGTGAGCAGGGGCGGACCGGGGAGCTGTTTTTT.

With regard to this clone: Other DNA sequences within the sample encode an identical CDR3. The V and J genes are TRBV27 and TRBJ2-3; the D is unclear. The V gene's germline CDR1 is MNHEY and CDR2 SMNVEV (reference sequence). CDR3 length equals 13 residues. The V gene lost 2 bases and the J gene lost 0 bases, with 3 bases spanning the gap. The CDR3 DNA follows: TGTGCCAGCAGTTTAGGCAGCACAGATACGCAGTATTTT. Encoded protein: CASSLGSTDTQYF.

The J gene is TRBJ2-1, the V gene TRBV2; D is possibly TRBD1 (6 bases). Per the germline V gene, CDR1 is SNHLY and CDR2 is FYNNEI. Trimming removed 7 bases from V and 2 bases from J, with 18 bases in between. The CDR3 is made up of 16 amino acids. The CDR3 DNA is TGTGCCAGCACCCTCTCACAAAGGACAGCCTACAATGAGCAGTTCTTC. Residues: CASTLSQRTAYNEQFF. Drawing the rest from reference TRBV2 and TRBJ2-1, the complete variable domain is EPEVTQTPSHQVTQMGQEVILRCVPISNHLYFYWYRQILGQKVEFLVSFYNNEISEKSEIFDDQFSVERPDGSNFTLKIRSTKLEDSAMYFCASTLSQRTAYNEQFFGPGTRLTVL.

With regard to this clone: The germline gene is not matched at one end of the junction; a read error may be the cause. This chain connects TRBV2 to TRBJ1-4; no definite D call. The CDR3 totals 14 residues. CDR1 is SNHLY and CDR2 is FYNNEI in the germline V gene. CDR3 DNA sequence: TGTGCCAGCAGTGTACCGGGAACTTATGAAAAACTGTTTTTT. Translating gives CASSVPGTYEKLFF.